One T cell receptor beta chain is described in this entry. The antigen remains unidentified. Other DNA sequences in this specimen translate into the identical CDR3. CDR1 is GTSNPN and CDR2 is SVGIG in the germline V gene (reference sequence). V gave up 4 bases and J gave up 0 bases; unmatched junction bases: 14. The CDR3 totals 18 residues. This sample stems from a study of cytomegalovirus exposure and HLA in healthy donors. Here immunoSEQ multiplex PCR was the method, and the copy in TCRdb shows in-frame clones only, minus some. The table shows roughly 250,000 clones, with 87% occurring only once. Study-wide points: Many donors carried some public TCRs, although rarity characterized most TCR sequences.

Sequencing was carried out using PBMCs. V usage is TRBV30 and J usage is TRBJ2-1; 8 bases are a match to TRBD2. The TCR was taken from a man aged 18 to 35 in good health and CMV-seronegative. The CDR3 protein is CAWMGQRTSGSSYNEQFF. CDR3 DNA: TGTGCCTGGATGGGCCAGAGAACTAGCGGAAGCTCCTACAATGAGCAGTTCTTC.